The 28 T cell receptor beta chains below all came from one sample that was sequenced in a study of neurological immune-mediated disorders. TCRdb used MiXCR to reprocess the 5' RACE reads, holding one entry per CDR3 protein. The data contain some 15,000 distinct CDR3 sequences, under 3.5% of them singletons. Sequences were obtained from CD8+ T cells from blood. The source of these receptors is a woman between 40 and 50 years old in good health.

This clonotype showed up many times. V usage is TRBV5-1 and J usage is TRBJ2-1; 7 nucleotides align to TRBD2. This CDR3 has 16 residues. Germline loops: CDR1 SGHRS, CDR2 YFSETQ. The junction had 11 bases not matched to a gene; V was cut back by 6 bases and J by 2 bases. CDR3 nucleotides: TGCGCCAGCAACCCCGGCGGGAGCCCAACCTACAATGAGCAGTTCTTC. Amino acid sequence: CASNPGGSPTYNEQFF.

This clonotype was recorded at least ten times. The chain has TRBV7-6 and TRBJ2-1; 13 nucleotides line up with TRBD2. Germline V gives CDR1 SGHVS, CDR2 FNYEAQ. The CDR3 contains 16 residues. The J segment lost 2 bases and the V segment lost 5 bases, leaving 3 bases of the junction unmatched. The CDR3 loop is CASSVTSGGTYNEQFF. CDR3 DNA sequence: TGTGCCAGCAGCGTGACTAGCGGGGGGACCTACAATGAGCAGTTCTTC. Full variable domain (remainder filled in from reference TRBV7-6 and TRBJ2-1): GAGVSQSPRYKVTKRGQDVALRCDPISGHVSLYWYRQALGQGPEFLTYFNYEAQQDKSGLPNDRFSAERPEGSISTLTIQRTEQRDSAMYRCASSVTSGGTYNEQFFGPGTRLTVL.

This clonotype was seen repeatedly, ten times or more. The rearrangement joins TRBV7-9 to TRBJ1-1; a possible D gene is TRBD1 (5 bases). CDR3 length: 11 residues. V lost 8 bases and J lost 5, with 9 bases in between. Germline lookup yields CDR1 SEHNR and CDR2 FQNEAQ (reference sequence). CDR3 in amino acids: CASGGGTEAFF. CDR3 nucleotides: TGTGCCAGCGGGGGGGGGACTGAAGCTTTCTTT.

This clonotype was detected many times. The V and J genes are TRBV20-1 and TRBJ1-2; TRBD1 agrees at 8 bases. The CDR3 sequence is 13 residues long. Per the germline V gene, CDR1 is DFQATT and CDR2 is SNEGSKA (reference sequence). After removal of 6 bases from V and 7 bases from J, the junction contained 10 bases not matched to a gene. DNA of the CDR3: TGCAGTGCCGATCCGGGACAGGCATCTGGCTACACCTTC. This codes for CSADPGQASGYTF.

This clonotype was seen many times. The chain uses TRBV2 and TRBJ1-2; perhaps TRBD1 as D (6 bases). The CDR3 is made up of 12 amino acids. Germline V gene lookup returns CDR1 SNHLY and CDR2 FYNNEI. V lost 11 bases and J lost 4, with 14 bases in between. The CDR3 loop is CAGNDRIYGYTF. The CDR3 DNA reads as TGTGCCGGAAATGACAGGATCTATGGCTACACCTTC.

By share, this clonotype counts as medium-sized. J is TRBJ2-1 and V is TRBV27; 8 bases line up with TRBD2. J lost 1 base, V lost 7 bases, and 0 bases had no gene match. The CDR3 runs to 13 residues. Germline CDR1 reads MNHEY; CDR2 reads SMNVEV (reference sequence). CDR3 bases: TGTGCCAGCACTAGCGGGTCCTACAATGAGCAGTTCTTC. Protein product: CASTSGSYNEQFF.

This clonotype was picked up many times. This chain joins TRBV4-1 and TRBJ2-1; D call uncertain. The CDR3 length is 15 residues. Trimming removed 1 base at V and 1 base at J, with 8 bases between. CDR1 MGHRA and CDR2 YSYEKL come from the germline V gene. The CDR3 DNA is TGCGCCAGCAGCCAAGCACAAGATTCCTACAATGAGCAGTTCTTC. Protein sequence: CASSQAQDSYNEQFF.

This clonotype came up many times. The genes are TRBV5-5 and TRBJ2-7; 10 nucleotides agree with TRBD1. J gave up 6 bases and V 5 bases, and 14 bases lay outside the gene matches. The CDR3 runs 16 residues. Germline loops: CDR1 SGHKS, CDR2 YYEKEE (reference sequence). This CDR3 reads CASSLFPPGQGSEQYF. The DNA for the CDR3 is TGTGCCAGCAGTTTATTTCCCCCGGGACAGGGGTCCGAGCAGTACTTC.

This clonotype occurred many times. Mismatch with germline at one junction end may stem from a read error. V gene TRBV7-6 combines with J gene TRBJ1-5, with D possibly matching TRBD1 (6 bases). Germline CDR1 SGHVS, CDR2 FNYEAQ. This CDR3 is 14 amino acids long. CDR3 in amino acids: CASILQGQDQPQHF. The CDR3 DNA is TGTGCCAGCATCTTACAGGGTCAGGACCAGCCCCAGCATTTT.

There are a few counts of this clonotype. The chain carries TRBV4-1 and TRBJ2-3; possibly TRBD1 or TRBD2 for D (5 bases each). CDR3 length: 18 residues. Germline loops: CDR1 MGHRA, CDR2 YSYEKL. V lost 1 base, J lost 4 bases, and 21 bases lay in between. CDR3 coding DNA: TGCGCCAGCAGCCAAGTTTGGGGCGTGAGGGGTCAGGCAGATACGCAGTATTTT. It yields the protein CASSQVWGVRGQADTQYF.

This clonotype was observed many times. The DNA for the CDR3 is TGCAGCGTTCTACCGGGACAGGCCCCAACTGAAGCTTTCTTT. It specifies CSVLPGQAPTEAFF. V gene TRBV29-1 combines with J gene TRBJ1-1, with 8 nucleotides matching TRBD1. Germline values: CDR1 SQVTM, CDR2 ANQGSEA. Unmatched junction bases numbered 10, after V lost 5 bases and J lost 5 bases. This CDR3 has 14 residues. Drawing the rest from reference TRBV29-1 and TRBJ1-1, the complete variable domain is SAVISQKPSRDICQRGTSLTIQCQVDSQVTMMFWYRQQPGQSLTLIATANQGSEATYESGFVIDKFPISRPNLTFSTLTVSNMSPEDSSIYLCSVLPGQAPTEAFFGQGTRLTVV.

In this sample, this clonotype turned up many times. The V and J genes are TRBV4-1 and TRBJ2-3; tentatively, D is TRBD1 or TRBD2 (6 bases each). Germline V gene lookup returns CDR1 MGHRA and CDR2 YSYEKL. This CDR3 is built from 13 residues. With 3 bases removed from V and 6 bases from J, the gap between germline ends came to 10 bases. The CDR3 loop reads CASSQTGADTQYF. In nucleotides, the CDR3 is TGCGCCAGCAGCCAGACGGGGGCGGATACGCAGTATTTT.

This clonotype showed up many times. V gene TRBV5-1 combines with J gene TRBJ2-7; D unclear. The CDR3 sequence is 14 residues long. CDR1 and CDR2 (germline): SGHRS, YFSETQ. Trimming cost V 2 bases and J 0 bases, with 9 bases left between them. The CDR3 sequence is CASSFEDNSYEQYF. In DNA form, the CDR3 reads TGCGCCAGCAGCTTTGAGGATAACTCCTACGAGCAGTACTTC. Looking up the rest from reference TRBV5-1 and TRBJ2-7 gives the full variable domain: KAGVTQTPRYLIKTRGQQVTLSCSPISGHRSVSWYQQTPGQGLQFLFEYFSETQRNKGNFPGRFSGRQFSNSRSEMNVSTLELGDSALYLCASSFEDNSYEQYFGPGTRLTVT.

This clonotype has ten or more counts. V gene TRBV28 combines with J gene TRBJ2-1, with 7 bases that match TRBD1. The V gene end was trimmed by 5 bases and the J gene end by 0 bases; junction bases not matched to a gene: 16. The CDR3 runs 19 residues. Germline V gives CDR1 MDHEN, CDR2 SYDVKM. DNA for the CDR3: TGTGCCAGCAGTCTACACCTGTTCCGGGACAGAGACTCCTACAATGAGCAGTTCTTC. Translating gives CASSLHLFRDRDSYNEQFF.

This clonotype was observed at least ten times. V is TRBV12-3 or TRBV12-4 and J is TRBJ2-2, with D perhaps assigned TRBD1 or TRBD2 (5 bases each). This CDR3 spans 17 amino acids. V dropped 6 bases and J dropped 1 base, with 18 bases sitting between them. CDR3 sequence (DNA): TGTGCCAGCAGGGGCTCGGGACGGGCATGGAACACCGGGGAGCTGTTTTTT. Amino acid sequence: CASRGSGRAWNTGELFF.

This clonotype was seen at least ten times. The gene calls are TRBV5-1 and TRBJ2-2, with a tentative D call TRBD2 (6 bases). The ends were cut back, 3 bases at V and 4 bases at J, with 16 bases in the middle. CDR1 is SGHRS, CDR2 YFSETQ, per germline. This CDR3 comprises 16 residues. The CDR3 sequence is CASSSPRRDSTGELFF. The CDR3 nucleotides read TGCGCCAGCAGCTCGCCTCGGCGGGATTCCACCGGGGAGCTGTTTTTT.

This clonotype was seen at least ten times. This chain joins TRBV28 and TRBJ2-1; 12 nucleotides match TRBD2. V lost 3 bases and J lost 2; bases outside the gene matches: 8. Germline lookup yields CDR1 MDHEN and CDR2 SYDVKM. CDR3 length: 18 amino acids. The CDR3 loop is CASSLPTSGSSAYNEQFF. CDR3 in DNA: TGTGCCAGCAGTTTGCCGACTAGCGGGAGTAGCGCCTACAATGAGCAGTTCTTC.

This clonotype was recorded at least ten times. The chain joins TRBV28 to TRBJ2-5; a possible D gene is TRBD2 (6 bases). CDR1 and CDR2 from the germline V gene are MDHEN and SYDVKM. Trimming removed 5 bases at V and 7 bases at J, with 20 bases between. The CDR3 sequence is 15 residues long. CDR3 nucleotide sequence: TGTGCCAGCAGTCGACGGGACTCGACCTTTGGGACCCAGTACTTC. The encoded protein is CASSRRDSTFGTQYF.

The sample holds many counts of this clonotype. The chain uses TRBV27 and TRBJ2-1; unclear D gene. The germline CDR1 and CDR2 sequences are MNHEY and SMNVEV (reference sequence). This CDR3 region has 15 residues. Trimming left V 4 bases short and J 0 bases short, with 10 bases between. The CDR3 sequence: CASSSTGPSYNEQFF. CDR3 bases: TGTGCCAGCAGTTCGACCGGGCCCTCCTACAATGAGCAGTTCTTC.

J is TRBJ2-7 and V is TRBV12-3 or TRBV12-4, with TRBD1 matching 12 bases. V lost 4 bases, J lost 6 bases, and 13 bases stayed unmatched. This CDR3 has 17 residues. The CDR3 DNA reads TGTGCCAGCAGTTCCCCAGAGGGACAGGGGGCGTTCAGCGAGCAGTACTTC. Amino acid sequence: CASSSPEGQGAFSEQYF.

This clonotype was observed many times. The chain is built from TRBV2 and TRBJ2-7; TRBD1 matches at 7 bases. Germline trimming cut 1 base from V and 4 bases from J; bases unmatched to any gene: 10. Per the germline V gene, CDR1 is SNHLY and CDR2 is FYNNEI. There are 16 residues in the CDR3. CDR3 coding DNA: TGTGCCAGCAGTGAAGGAGGGGGCGAGGTTCGGTACGAGCAGTACTTC. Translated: CASSEGGGEVRYEQYF.

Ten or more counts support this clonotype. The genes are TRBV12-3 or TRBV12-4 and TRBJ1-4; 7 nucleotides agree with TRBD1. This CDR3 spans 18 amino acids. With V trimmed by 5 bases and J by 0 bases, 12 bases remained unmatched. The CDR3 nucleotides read TGTGCCAGCAGTGCCGGGACAGAAGAATTTGCAACTAATGAAAAACTGTTTTTT. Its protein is CASSAGTEEFATNEKLFF.

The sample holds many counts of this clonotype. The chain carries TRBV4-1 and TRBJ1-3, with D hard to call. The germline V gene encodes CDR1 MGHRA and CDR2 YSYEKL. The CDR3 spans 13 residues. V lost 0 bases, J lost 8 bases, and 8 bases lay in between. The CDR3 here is CASSQEPEYTIYF. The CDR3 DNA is TGCGCCAGCAGCCAAGAGCCGGAATACACCATATATTTT.

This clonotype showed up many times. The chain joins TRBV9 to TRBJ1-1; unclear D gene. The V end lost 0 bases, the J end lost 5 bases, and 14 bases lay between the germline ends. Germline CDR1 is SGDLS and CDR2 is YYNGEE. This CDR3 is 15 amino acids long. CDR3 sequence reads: CASSVAPGRETEAFF. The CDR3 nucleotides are TGTGCCAGCAGCGTAGCCCCGGGAAGGGAGACTGAAGCTTTCTTT.

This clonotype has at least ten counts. Here the CDR3 DNA reads TGTGCCAGCAGCCAGGGTAGCGGGAGACTCTACAATGAGCAGTTCTTC. This translates into CASSQGSGRLYNEQFF. V usage is TRBV14 and J usage is TRBJ2-1; 9 bases line up with TRBD2. Germline V CDR1 and CDR2: SGHDN, FVKESK. This CDR3 is 16 amino acids long. V was clipped by 3 bases and J by 3 bases; unmatched bases: 6. The entire variable domain, with the rest obtained from reference TRBV14 and TRBJ2-1, is as follows: EAGVTQFPSHSVIEKGQTVTLRCDPISGHDNLYWYRRVMGKEIKFLLHFVKESKQDESGMPNNRFLAERTGGTYSTLKVQPAELEDSGVYFCASSQGSGRLYNEQFFGPGTRLTVL.

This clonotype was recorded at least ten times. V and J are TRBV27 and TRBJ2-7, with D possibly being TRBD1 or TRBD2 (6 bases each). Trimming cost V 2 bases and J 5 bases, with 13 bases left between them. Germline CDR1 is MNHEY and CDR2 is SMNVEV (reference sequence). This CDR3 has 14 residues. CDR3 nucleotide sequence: TGTGCCAGCAGTTTAGGTGACCGGGGGCACGAGCAGTACTTC. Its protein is CASSLGDRGHEQYF.

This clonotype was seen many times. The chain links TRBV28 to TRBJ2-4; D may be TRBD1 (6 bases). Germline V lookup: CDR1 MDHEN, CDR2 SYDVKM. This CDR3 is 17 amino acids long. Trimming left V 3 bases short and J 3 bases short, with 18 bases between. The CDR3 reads CASSFSGARGVKNIQYF. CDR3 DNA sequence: TGTGCCAGCAGTTTTTCAGGGGCAAGGGGAGTCAAAAACATTCAGTACTTC.

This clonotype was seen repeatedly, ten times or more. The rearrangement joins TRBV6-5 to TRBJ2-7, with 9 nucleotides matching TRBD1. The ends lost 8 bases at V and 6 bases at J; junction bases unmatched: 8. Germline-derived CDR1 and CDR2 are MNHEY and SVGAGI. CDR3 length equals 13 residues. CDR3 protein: CASRDRAQVEQYF. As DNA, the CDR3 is TGTGCCAGCCGGGACAGGGCCCAGGTCGAGCAGTACTTC.